The 29 T cell receptor beta chains below come from one sample, sequenced in a study of blood T cell repertoires in COVID-19 (TCRdb year 2020). Library preparation used the immunoSEQ multiplex PCR assay. TCRdb retrieved this table from immuneACCESS and kept in-frame rearrangements only. Not all clones are present; in checked studies, unresolved V genes account for under half, and no reason is known for the remainder. The sample table lists 150,000 or so clones, roughly nine tenths of them with a count of one. The biggest ten clones account for around an eighth of the sample. Sample: peripheral blood. The receptors were gathered from a man aged 18 to 30 with COVID-19, enrolled during active disease.

The rearrangement links TRBV11-2 to TRBJ2-3; D is possibly TRBD1 (5 bases). V gave up 3 bases and J gave up 8 bases, with 9 bases separating them. This CDR3 has 12 residues. Germline V gives CDR1 SGHAT, CDR2 FQNNGV. The CDR3 DNA sequence: TGTGCCAGCAGCTTCAGGGATCGTACGCAGTATTTT. Amino acid sequence: CASSFRDRTQYF.

The CDR3 DNA sequence: TGTGCCAGCAGCTCGGGACAGCTCTCTGGGGCCAACGTCCTGACTTTC. This encodes CASSSGQLSGANVLTF. The rearrangement uses TRBV5-6 and TRBJ2-6, with 7 bases that match TRBD1. Germline CDR1 SGHDT, CDR2 YYEEEE. The CDR3 is made up of 16 amino acids. With 3 bases clipped from V and 0 bases from J, the junction kept 3 bases outside the gene matches.

This sequence joins TRBV28 and TRBJ1-5; 12 bases are shared with TRBD1. Losses at the gene ends were 6 bases for V and 6 bases for J; bases not matched to a gene: 9. From germline, CDR1 is MDHEN and CDR2 SYDVKM. The CDR3 length is 16 residues. The CDR3: CASSRRDRGRSQPQHF. The CDR3, as DNA: TGTGCCAGCAGCCGCCGGGACAGGGGGCGCAGTCAGCCCCAGCATTTT.

The rearrangement joins TRBV27 to TRBJ1-5; 7 bases are shared with TRBD1. The CDR3 runs 13 residues. Trimming removed 6 bases from V and 3 bases from J; junction bases left unmatched: 2. Germline V lookup: CDR1 MNHEY, CDR2 SMNVEV (reference sequence). CDR3 sequence reads: CASRGQNNQPQHF. The CDR3 nucleotides read TGTGCCAGCAGGGGACAGAACAATCAGCCCCAGCATTTT.

This chain uses TRBV24-1 with TRBJ2-1; 16 nucleotides align to TRBD2. The CDR3 length is 20 residues. Germline CDR1 reads KGHDR; CDR2 reads SFDVKD. J gave up 5 bases and V 0 bases, and 9 bases lay outside the gene matches. The CDR3 loop is CATSDLGGTSGRAANNEQFF. As DNA, the CDR3 is TGTGCCACCAGTGATTTGGGGGGGACTAGCGGGAGGGCCGCTAACAATGAGCAGTTCTTC.

J is TRBJ1-1 and V is TRBV5-1; D gene uncertain. The CDR3 runs 13 residues. Trimming took off 0 bases at V and 6 bases at J, with 9 bases between the two ends. Germline CDR1 and CDR2: SGHRS and YFSETQ. CDR3 amino acids: CASSLAAASEAFF. In DNA form, the CDR3 reads TGCGCCAGCAGCTTGGCCGCGGCCTCTGAAGCTTTCTTT.

V usage is TRBV25-1 and J usage is TRBJ1-2; D may be TRBD1 (6 bases). This CDR3 is 15 amino acids long. Germline assignment: CDR1 MGHDK and CDR2 SYGVNS. The V end lost 4 bases, the J end lost 2 bases, and 14 bases lay between the germline ends. The chain's CDR3 is CASSGPTGRNYGYTF. DNA for the CDR3: TGTGCCAGCAGTGGCCCGACAGGCCGGAACTATGGCTACACCTTC.

The chain links TRBV9 to TRBJ1-3; D perhaps matches TRBD1 (6 bases). Germline V gene data show CDR1 as SGDLS and CDR2 as YYNGEE. V lost 4 bases and J 0 bases, leaving 11 bases between the germline ends. The CDR3 covers 15 residues. The CDR3 bases are TGTGCCAGCAGCCTCAGGGGTGCCTCTGGAAACACCATATATTTT. As protein: CASSLRGASGNTIYF.

The chain carries TRBV28 and TRBJ2-3; 10 nucleotides match TRBD1. The CDR3 is 14 residues long. Germline CDR1 reads MDHEN; CDR2 reads SYDVKM. With V trimmed by 9 bases and J by 4 bases, 7 bases remained unmatched. The CDR3 loop is CASLRDRGSDTQYF. In DNA form, the CDR3 reads TGTGCCAGTCTCCGGGACAGGGGCTCAGATACGCAGTATTTT.

This clone is a singleton in its sample. V usage is TRBV19 and J usage is TRBJ2-7; D is ambiguous. CDR1 and CDR2 from the germline V gene are LNHDA and SQIVND (reference sequence). The germline V and J ends were trimmed by 7 bases and 0 bases, with 13 bases remaining between them. The CDR3 is 14 residues long. CDR3 amino acids: CASTPSIASYEQYF. CDR3 bases: TGTGCCAGTACCCCAAGCATCGCCTCCTACGAGCAGTACTTC.

The V gene is TRBV10-3, the J gene TRBJ2-7, with TRBD2 identical over 10 bases. The J segment lost 2 bases and the V segment lost 3 bases, leaving 10 bases of the junction unmatched. Germline values: CDR1 ENHRY, CDR2 SYGVKD. This CDR3 has 17 residues. The CDR3 DNA follows: TGTGCCATCAGTGACCTACCGGGACTAGCGAGCGCCTACGAGCAGTACTTC. This gives the protein CAISDLPGLASAYEQYF.

The V and J genes are TRBV5-6 and TRBJ1-1; D call uncertain. Looked up from germline, CDR1 is SGHDT and CDR2 is YYEEEE. V was shortened by 0 bases and J by 1 base, with 7 bases between the two germline ends. The CDR3 has 14 residues. CDR3 nucleotides: TGTGCCAGCAGCTTGGGCCTAGGGAACACTGAAGCTTTCTTT. Its translation: CASSLGLGNTEAFF.

The CDR3 spells CASSFARSYEQYF. The CDR3 DNA follows: TGTGCCAGCAGCTTCGCCAGGTCCTACGAGCAGTACTTC. The chain recombines TRBV6-2 or TRBV6-3 with TRBJ2-7; D is uncertain. Germline CDR1 MNHEY, CDR2 SVGEGT. The CDR3 has 13 residues. Trimming left V 6 bases short and J 1 base short, with 10 bases between.

This clone was observed once. The chain has TRBV6-5 and TRBJ1-2; D is perhaps TRBD1 (5 bases). The length of the CDR3 is 14 residues. CDR1 is MNHEY and CDR2 is SVGAGI in the germline V gene. Trimming cost V 6 bases and J 3 bases, with 14 bases left between them. CDR3 DNA: TGTGCCAGCAGAGTGAGAACAGGTGACTATGGCTACACCTTC. Translating gives CASRVRTGDYGYTF.

V is TRBV27 and J is TRBJ1-2; perhaps TRBD1 as D (5 bases). This CDR3 spans 16 amino acids. The germline V and J ends were trimmed by 8 bases and 8 bases, with 27 bases remaining between them. Germline loops: CDR1 MNHEY, CDR2 SMNVEV (reference sequence). The DNA of the CDR3 is TGTGCCAGCGGCCCCGGGGGACGGTCACCCCTCGGCGGCTACACCTTC. This encodes CASGPGGRSPLGGYTF.

The V gene is TRBV21-1, the J gene TRBJ2-1; the table's D call of TRBD1 was not tested on the DNA. TRBV21-1 is classified as a pseudogene. There are 15 residues in the CDR3. The CDR3 nucleotides read TGTGCCAGCACCCCTACAGGGGAAACTTACAATGAGCAGTTCTTC. Protein product: CASTPTGETYNEQFF.

The chain has TRBV12-3 or TRBV12-4 and TRBJ2-2; D is ambiguous. The CDR3 has 13 amino acids. V was clipped by 6 bases and J by 0 bases, with 5 bases between them. The CDR3 region is CASRASNTGELFF. Written as DNA, the CDR3 is TGTGCCAGCAGGGCATCGAACACCGGGGAGCTGTTTTTT.

DNA for the CDR3: TGTGCCAGCAGCTTAATCCCAGGGAAGGGGAATACGCAGTATTTT. It yields the protein CASSLIPGKGNTQYF. J is TRBJ2-3 and V is TRBV11-3; weak D call: TRBD1 (5 bases). V was pared by 2 bases and J by 7 bases, with 16 bases between. The CDR3 extends over 15 amino acids. The germline gives CDR1 SGHNT, CDR2 YENEEA. The whole variable domain, filled in from reference TRBV11-3 and TRBJ2-3, reads EAGVVQSPRYKIIEKKQPVAFWCNPISGHNTLYWYLQNLGQGPELLIRYENEEAVDDSQLPKDRFSAERLKGVDSTLKIQPAELGDSAVYLCASSLIPGKGNTQYFGPGTRLTVL.

This rearrangement joins TRBV28 to TRBJ2-3; 9 nucleotides align to TRBD1. The junction had 10 bases not matched to a gene; V was cut back by 6 bases and J by 3 bases. This CDR3 spans 16 amino acids. Germline CDR1 reads MDHEN; CDR2 reads SYDVKM. CDR3 loop: CASRYRDRVWTDTQYF. CDR3 bases: TGTGCCAGCAGGTACCGGGACAGGGTTTGGACAGATACGCAGTATTTT.

This clone was observed a few times. The chain is built from TRBV5-4 and TRBJ1-1; D is ambiguous. CDR1 is SGHNT and CDR2 is YYREEE in the germline V gene (reference sequence). This CDR3 contains 12 residues. V was cut by 1 base and J by 4 bases, with 5 bases left in between. The CDR3 loop is CASSLTGTEAFF. CDR3 DNA: TGTGCCAGCAGCTTGACGGGCACTGAAGCTTTCTTT.

The chain is built from TRBV4-3 and TRBJ2-7; 7 bases line up with TRBD1. J was trimmed by 2 bases and V by 1 base; bases with no gene match: 2. CDR1 is LGHNA, CDR2 YSLEER, per germline. There are 14 residues in the CDR3. This chain's CDR3 is CASSQGGGPYEQYF. CDR3 sequence (DNA): TGCGCCAGCAGCCAAGGAGGGGGCCCCTACGAGCAGTACTTC.

Regarding this clone: The sample holds other DNA sequences that translate to the same CDR3. The V and J genes are TRBV14 and TRBJ2-7, with 7 bases that match TRBD1. The germline V gene encodes CDR1 SGHDN and CDR2 FVKESK. This CDR3 has 14 residues. Germline trimming cut 1 base from V and 2 bases from J; bases unmatched to any gene: 2. CDR3 in DNA: TGTGCCAGCAGCCAAGGACAGGGCCCCTACGAGCAGTACTTC. Translation: CASSQGQGPYEQYF. Variable domain in full (rest from reference TRBV14 and TRBJ2-7): EAGVTQFPSHSVIEKGQTVTLRCDPISGHDNLYWYRRVMGKEIKFLLHFVKESKQDESGMPNNRFLAERTGGTYSTLKVQPAELEDSGVYFCASSQGQGPYEQYFGPGTRLTVT.

As regards this clone: Other DNA sequences of this sample code for an identical CDR3. The chain uses TRBV5-6 and TRBJ2-1, with D tentatively TRBD2 (5 bases). Germline CDR1 is SGHDT and CDR2 is YYEEEE. Between the trimmed V and J ends, which lost 0 bases and 2 bases, there was a span of 6 bases. This CDR3 comprises 14 residues. CDR3 bases: TGTGCCAGCAGCTTGGCCGGGACCTACAATGAGCAGTTCTTC. Protein: CASSLAGTYNEQFF. Complete variable domain (other parts from reference TRBV5-6 and TRBJ2-1): DAGVTQSPTHLIKTRGQQVTLRCSPKSGHDTVSWYQQALGQGPQFIFQYYEEEERQRGNFPDRFSGHQFPNYSSELNVNALLLGDSALYLCASSLAGTYNEQFFGPGTRLTVL.

V gene TRBV5-1 combines with J gene TRBJ1-1, with D perhaps TRBD1 (6 bases). CDR3 size: 19 residues. The V gene lost 4 bases and the J gene lost 2 bases, with 27 bases spanning the gap. CDR1 is SGHRS and CDR2 is YFSETQ in the germline V gene. The CDR3 region is CASSNLPSGTPDSNTEAFF. The CDR3 DNA sequence: TGCGCCAGCAGCAATCTCCCTTCCGGGACACCGGATTCTAACACTGAAGCTTTCTTT.

CDR3 region: CASSAPGLGYYEQYF. The DNA for the CDR3 is TGTGCCAGCTCTGCTCCGGGACTAGGTTACTACGAGCAGTACTTC. The chain uses TRBV18 and TRBJ2-7; 8 bases are shared with TRBD2. Looked up from germline, CDR1 is KGHSH and CDR2 is LQKENI. The CDR3 extends over 15 amino acids. The junction had 10 bases not matched to a gene; V was cut back by 6 bases and J by 3 bases.

The chain is built from TRBV19 and TRBJ1-2; 7 bases map to TRBD1. After removal of 10 bases from V and 2 bases from J, the junction contained 4 bases not matched to a gene. The germline gives CDR1 LNHDA, CDR2 SQIVND (reference sequence). CDR3 size: 12 residues. The CDR3 DNA follows: TGTGCCACTAAGACAGGGAACTATGGCTACACCTTC. Translating it yields CATKTGNYGYTF.

Only a few counts were recorded for this clone. This sequence joins TRBV6-6 and TRBJ2-2, with 12 bases that match TRBD2. The CDR3 sequence is 17 residues long. Germline V gene lookup returns CDR1 MNHNY and CDR2 SVGAGI (reference sequence). The V segment lost 5 bases and the J segment 1 base; nucleotides outside the gene matches: 5. The CDR3 DNA reads as TGTGCCAGCAGTCGACTAGCGGGAGTCTTGAACACCGGGGAGCTGTTTTTT. This translates into CASSRLAGVLNTGELFF.

As for this clone: The junction differs from germline at one of its ends, possibly a read error. V is TRBV7-6 and J is TRBJ1-4, with 9 bases matching TRBD1. There are 16 residues in the CDR3. Germline CDR1 and CDR2: SGHVS and FNYEAQ. Here the CDR3 DNA reads TGTGCCAGCAGCCCATCATACGGGACAGGGTTTGAAAAACTGCTTTTT. Translating it yields CASSPSYGTGFEKLLF. The whole variable domain, remainder taken from reference TRBV7-6 and TRBJ1-4, is GAGVSQSPRYKVTKRGQDVALRCDPISGHVSLYWYRQALGQGPEFLTYFNYEAQQDKSGLPNDRFSAERPEGSISTLTIQRTEQRDSAMYRCASSPSYGTGFEKLLFGSGTQLSVL.

The chain links TRBV7-3 to TRBJ2-1; D ambiguous. Germline loops: CDR1 SGHTA, CDR2 FQGTGA. This CDR3 spans 12 amino acids. V was pared by 4 bases and J by 4 bases, with 5 bases between. CDR3 sequence (DNA): TGTGCCAGCAGCTCCAAATACAATGAGCAGTTCTTC. Its protein is CASSSKYNEQFF.